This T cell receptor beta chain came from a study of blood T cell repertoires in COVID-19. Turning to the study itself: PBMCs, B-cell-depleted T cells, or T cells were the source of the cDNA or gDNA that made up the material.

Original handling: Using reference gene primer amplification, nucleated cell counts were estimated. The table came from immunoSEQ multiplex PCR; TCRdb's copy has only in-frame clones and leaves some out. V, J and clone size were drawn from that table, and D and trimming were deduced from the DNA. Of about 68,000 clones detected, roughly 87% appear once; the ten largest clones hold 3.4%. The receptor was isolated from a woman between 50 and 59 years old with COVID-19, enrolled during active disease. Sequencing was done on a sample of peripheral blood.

The CDR3 spells CAIRGSTGFRTEAFF. The CDR3 DNA reads TGTGCCATCAGGGGAAGTACAGGGTTCCGGACTGAAGCTTTCTTT. This chain uses TRBV10-3 with TRBJ1-1; possible D gene TRBD1, 6 bases. The V and J ends lost 6 bases and 5 bases respectively, with 19 bases between them. This CDR3 has 15 residues. Germline-derived CDR1 and CDR2 are ENHRY and SYGVKD.